This is a list of T cell receptor beta chains from one sample in a study of CD8 T cells in ankylosing spondylitis. Each CDR3 protein gets one entry after TCRdb re-called the 5' RACE reads with MiXCR. The sample gives hundreds of thousands of distinct CDR3 sequences, roughly an eighth of which show up once; approximately 7% is in the top ten. Sequenced input: blood, either unsorted or a sorted T cell fraction (not recorded which). These receptors all come from a male donor with ankylosing spondylitis. Each CDR3 is given with its conserved first and last residue.

CDR3 length | V gene | CDR3 protein
14 | TRBV5-1 | CASSADRGITEAFF
13 | TRBV29-1 | CSVWVVRTDTQYF
16 | TRBV5-1 | CASSFLPGADTGELFF
15 | TRBV20-1 | CSASRGVSGANVLTF
13 | TRBV20-1 | CSANSGGNTEAFF
17 | TRBV3-1 | CASSPRVSGSLSNEQFF
13 | TRBV29-1 | CSGSQGPNTEAFF
14 | TRBV20-1 | CSATGDREYNEQFF
14 | TRBV6-2/TRBV6-3 | CASSPPHSNQPQHF
14 | TRBV20-1 | CSARRRGGNQPQHF
12 | TRBV2 | CARGQGYNEQFF
15 | TRBV14 | CASRRNEGNYNEQFF
20 | TRBV3-1 | CASNTRGGLAATSSYNEQFF
11 | TRBV6-2/TRBV6-3 | CASSKAGGAFF
17 | TRBV7-2 | CASSYRSGGSAYNEQFF
16 | TRBV7-8 | CASSLDWTGVGETQYF
11 | TRBV6-6 | CASSIGNEQFF
16 | TRBV7-6 | CASSLVMSRSYNEQFF
16 | TRBV24-1 | CATSDPRAATNEKLFF
16 | TRBV5-1 | CASSSGQGGKNTEAFF
12 | TRBV25-1 | CASSGEGGGYTF
14 | TRBV5-1 | CASKRDTSTDTQYF
16 | TRBV27 | CASSLGTVLNTGELFF
16 | TRBV9 | CASSALAGGRTDTQYF
14 | TRBV20-1 | CSARGDSDPEKLFF
16 | TRBV6-1 | CASSDPGTSGTGELFF
15 | TRBV6-1 | CASSISSGTTYGYTF
15 | TRBV4-1 | CASSQVGAGGTEAFF
13 | TRBV7-2 | CATAGQAWETQYF
16 | TRBV11-2 | CASAGLAGLNTGELFF
16 | TRBV20-1 | CSAKSLAETSTDTQYF
16 | TRBV12-3/TRBV12-4 | CASLYGTSGSTDTQYF
15 | TRBV10-3 | CAITSDAFNSYEQYF
15 | TRBV5-1 | CASKEQGAVSETQYF
15 | TRBV5-1 | CASSLQGADNEKLFF
15 | TRBV20-1 | CSAPSSSGRGETQYF
17 | TRBV21-1 | CASSKEGTREEVYGYTF